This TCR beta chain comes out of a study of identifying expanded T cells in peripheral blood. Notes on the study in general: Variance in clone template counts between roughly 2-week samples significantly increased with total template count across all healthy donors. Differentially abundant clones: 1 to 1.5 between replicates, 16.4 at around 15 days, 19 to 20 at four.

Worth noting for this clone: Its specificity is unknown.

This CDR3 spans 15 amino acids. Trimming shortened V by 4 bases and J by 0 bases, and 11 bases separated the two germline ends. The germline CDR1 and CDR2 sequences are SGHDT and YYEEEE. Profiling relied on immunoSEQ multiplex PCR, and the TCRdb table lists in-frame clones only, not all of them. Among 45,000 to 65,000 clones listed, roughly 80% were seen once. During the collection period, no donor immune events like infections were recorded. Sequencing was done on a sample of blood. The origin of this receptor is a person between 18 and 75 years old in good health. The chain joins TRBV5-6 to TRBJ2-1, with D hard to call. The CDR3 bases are TGTGCCAGCAGCAAGGAGATGAGCTCCTACAATGAGCAGTTCTTC. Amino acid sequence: CASSKEMSSYNEQFF.